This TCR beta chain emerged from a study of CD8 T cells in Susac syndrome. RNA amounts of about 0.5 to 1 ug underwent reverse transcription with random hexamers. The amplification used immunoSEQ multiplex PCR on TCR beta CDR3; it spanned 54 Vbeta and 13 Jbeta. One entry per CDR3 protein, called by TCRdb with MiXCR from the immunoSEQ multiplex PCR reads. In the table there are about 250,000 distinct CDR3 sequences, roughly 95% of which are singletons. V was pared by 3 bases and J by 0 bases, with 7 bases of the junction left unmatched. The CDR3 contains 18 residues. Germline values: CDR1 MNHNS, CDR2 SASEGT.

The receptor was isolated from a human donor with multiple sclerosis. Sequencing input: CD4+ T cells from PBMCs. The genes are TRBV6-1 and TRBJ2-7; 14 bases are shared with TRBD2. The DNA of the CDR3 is TGTGCCAGCAGTGAGGAACCGGGACTAGCGGGGGTCTCCTACGAGCAGTACTTC. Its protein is CASSEEPGLAGVSYEQYF.